This T cell receptor beta chain was obtained from a study of blood T cell repertoires in COVID-19 (dated by TCRdb to 2020 to 2021). Looking at the study overall: The collaborator samples originated in the United States, Italy and Spain and spanned the acute and convalescent phases of COVID-19. The dataset comprised deeply sampled blood TCRbeta repertoires from subjects exposed to, actively infected with, or recovered from COVID-19. The material from the prospective study consisted of cDNA or gDNA derived from T cells, B-cell-depleted T cells, or PBMCs. The repertoires were released in a freely available public database intended as a resource for research on the immune response to SARS-CoV-2. The samples were drawn from the first 160 participants of the ongoing ImmuneRACE study and from roughly 1,300 subjects provided by 6 global collaborators. The sample metadata nearly always contained a de-identified subject ID, COVID-19 status, age in years and sex. Where available, HLA class I and class II types were taken from metadata supplied by the sample provider and were not determined by assay-based typing.

Here is what the overall study found, with its caveats: The amount of clinical and demographic metadata varied by source and participant and was provided uncurated.

The immunoSEQ Assay, a bias-controlled multiplex PCR, was used to amplify TCRbeta CDR3 regions from genomic DNA. In the authors' own workflow: Nucleated cell counts per sample were estimated from amplification of reference gene primers within the assay. To quantify the absolute abundance of each unique TCRbeta CDR3 rearrangement, sequence reads were collapsed and filtered. For each sample, productive Simpson clonality was calculated by taking the square root of Simpson's diversity index across productive rearrangements. TCRdb took over this immuneACCESS table, retaining in-frame rearrangements with V and J assigned. Such tables are incomplete; in checked studies, under half of the missing clones stem from an unresolved V gene, and the remainder is unexplained. Clone size and V and J calls were adopted from that table, with D and trimming inferred from the DNA. The sample yields roughly 43,000 clones; more than 80% were counted once. Jointly, the top ten make up around 8.3% of the sample.

Regarding this clone: The antigen it binds to is not known. Base quality data are lacking; no much larger clone is found one base away.

From the cysteine up to the phenylalanine, the CDR3 has a length of 15 residues. Just the 45-base CDR3 DNA is kept, in frame starting at base 1. Relative to germline, V is 3 bases shorter and J is 4 bases shorter, with 13 bases between their ends. CDR1 is given as SGHAT and CDR2 as FQNNGV, both from the germline V gene. Whole blood was collected in K2EDTA tubes by collaborating institutions according to the institutions' own protocols. For TCRbeta analysis, collaborator samples were shipped as frozen whole blood, as isolated PBMCs, or as DNA extracted from either sample type. The chain employs TRBV11-2 and TRBJ1-3; the D gene identity is not certain. Sample: peripheral blood. The receptor was isolated from a man aged 55 to 69 with active COVID-19. The CDR3 has the sequence CASSFAGGYGNTIYF. The DNA reads TGTGCCAGCAGCTTTGCAGGAGGGTACGGAAACACCATATATTTT.